A single sample gave rise to the 19 T cell receptor beta chains below, sequenced in a study of human versus mouse CDR3 diversity and MHC coevolution. Sequencing used immunoSEQ multiplex PCR; TCRdb keeps in-frame clones, though not all of them. In the table there are about 73,000 clones, 85% to 95% of which are singletons. Sequencing was performed on naive CD4+ T cells from blood. Subset given: CD45RO-negative CD62L-positive naive CD4 T cells. The origin of the receptors is a person aged 30-70 years in good health.

V gene TRBV19 combines with J gene TRBJ1-2; D is uncertain. Trimming removed 4 bases at V and 8 bases at J, with 17 bases between. The CDR3 has 14 amino acids. CDR1 LNHDA and CDR2 SQIVND come from the germline V gene (reference sequence). Here the CDR3 DNA reads TGTGCCAGTAGTAATGGGAGCGGCGGTAGGGGCTACACCTTC. Protein sequence: CASSNGSGGRGYTF.

This clone was seen once. The rearrangement links TRBV4-2 to TRBJ2-3, with TRBD2 matching 11 bases. V lost 4 bases and J lost 5; bases outside the gene matches: 5. Germline CDR1 reads LGHNA; CDR2 reads YNFKEQ. CDR3 length: 15 residues. The DNA for the CDR3 is TGTGCCAGCAGCCGCCAGCTAGCGGGGGGAGATACGCAGTATTTT. Its translation: CASSRQLAGGDTQYF.

This clone was seen a single time. Relative to the germline gene, one junction end is altered; a read error may explain this. The rearrangement joins TRBV19 to TRBJ2-6; 10 bases match TRBD1. The germline V gene has CDR1 LNHDA and CDR2 SQIVND (reference sequence). CDR3 length equals 16 residues. The chain's CDR3 is CASSSGQGGGVNVLTF. CDR3 coding DNA: TGTGCCAGTAGTTCCGGACAGGGGGGCGGGGTCAACGTCCTGACTTTC. The full variable domain, its missing parts supplied by reference TRBV19 and TRBJ2-6, is DGGITQSPKYLFRKEGQNVTLSCEQNLNHDAMYWYRQDPGQGLRLIYYSQIVNDFQKGDIAEGYSVSREKKESFPLTVTSAQKNPTAFYLCASSSGQGGGVNVLTFGAGSRLTVL.

V gene TRBV5-1 combines with J gene TRBJ2-7; TRBD1 is a possible D gene (6 bases). Germline-derived CDR1 and CDR2 are SGHRS and YFSETQ. V gave up 0 bases and J gave up 0 bases, with 10 bases separating them. CDR3 size: 15 residues. The CDR3 is CASSLVPGDSYEQYF. DNA of the CDR3: TGCGCCAGCAGCTTGGTACCAGGGGACTCCTACGAGCAGTACTTC.

The chain carries TRBV9 and TRBJ1-2, with D unclear. In germline, CDR1 is SGDLS, CDR2 YYNGEE. Trimming removed 0 bases at V and 2 bases at J, with 5 bases between. The CDR3 runs 13 residues. The CDR3 region has the DNA TGTGCCAGCAGCGTAGACAGCAACTATGGCTACACCTTC. The encoded protein is CASSVDSNYGYTF.

The genes are TRBV18 and TRBJ2-1; 10 nucleotides align to TRBD2. V lost 6 bases, J lost 0 bases, and 8 bases stayed unmatched. The CDR3 length is 17 residues. From germline, CDR1 is KGHSH and CDR2 LQKENI. CDR3 region: CASSGTSERSSYNEQFF. As DNA, the CDR3 is TGTGCCAGCTCGGGGACTAGCGAACGAAGCTCCTACAATGAGCAGTTCTTC.

This sequence joins TRBV7-9 and TRBJ1-5; 10 nucleotides align to TRBD1. The trim removed 1 base at V and 4 bases at J, leaving 1 base unmatched. There are 15 residues in the CDR3. In germline, CDR1 is SEHNR, CDR2 FQNEAQ (reference sequence). The CDR3 region has the DNA TGTGCCAGCAGCTTAGGGACAGGGGGAAATCAGCCCCAGCATTTT. Its protein product is CASSLGTGGNQPQHF.

This chain connects TRBV2 to TRBJ2-2, with D possibly TRBD2 on 5 matching bases. The CDR3 totals 15 residues. In germline, CDR1 is SNHLY, CDR2 FYNNEI. The V end lost 7 bases, the J end lost 5 bases, and 17 bases lay between the germline ends. The CDR3 spells CASMDFLIRTGELFF. DNA of the CDR3: TGTGCCAGCATGGACTTCTTGATAAGGACCGGGGAGCTGTTTTTT. The entire variable domain, with the rest obtained from reference TRBV2 and TRBJ2-2, is as follows: EPEVTQTPSHQVTQMGQEVILRCVPISNHLYFYWYRQILGQKVEFLVSFYNNEISEKSEIFDDQFSVERPDGSNFTLKIRSTKLEDSAMYFCASMDFLIRTGELFFGEGSRLTVL.

About this clone: It is likely a read error, because the conserved phenylalanine at the end of the CDR3 is missing. The gene calls are TRBV30 and TRBJ1-5; 7 nucleotides line up with TRBD1. This CDR3 spans 14 amino acids. J lost 4 bases, V lost 4 bases, and 7 bases had no gene match. CDR1 is GTSNPN and CDR2 is SVGIG in the germline V gene (reference sequence). The DNA of the CDR3 is TGTGCCTGGAACCCGGGACAGCCTAATCAGCCCCAGCATCTT. Translation: CAWNPGQPNQPQHL.

This clone was seen a single time. The rearrangement uses TRBV5-1 and TRBJ1-3; 8 bases map to TRBD1. There are 16 residues in the CDR3. Germline CDR1 reads SGHRS; CDR2 reads YFSETQ. V was pared by 4 bases and J by 0 bases, with 6 bases of the junction left unmatched. The CDR3 bases are TGCGCCAGCAGCCCTGGACAGGGACCCTCTGGAAACACCATATATTTT. It translates to CASSPGQGPSGNTIYF.

J is TRBJ1-4 and V is TRBV9, with 9 positions matching TRBD1. The CDR3 totals 17 residues. After removal of 3 bases from V and 2 bases from J, the junction contained 8 bases not matched to a gene. Germline CDR1 reads SGDLS; CDR2 reads YYNGEE. CDR3 residues: CASSAERDRVTNEKLFF. The CDR3 DNA sequence: TGTGCCAGCAGCGCGGAGAGGGACAGGGTGACTAATGAAAAACTGTTTTTT.

In its sample, this clone was seen a few times. The chain has TRBV6-5 and TRBJ2-7; 9 nucleotides align to TRBD1. CDR3 length equals 15 residues. Germline CDR1 MNHEY, CDR2 SVGAGI. The V and J ends lost 2 bases and 3 bases, in that order; junction bases with no gene match: 5. CDR3 amino acids: CASSYGTGLNYEQYF. Written as DNA, the CDR3 is TGTGCCAGCAGTTACGGGACAGGGTTAAACTACGAGCAGTACTTC.

The rearrangement joins TRBV9 to TRBJ1-5; TRBD1 matches 8 bases. Germline assignment: CDR1 SGDLS and CDR2 YYNGEE. The CDR3 has 15 amino acids. J lost 6 bases, V lost 0 bases, and 5 bases had no gene match. The CDR3 region has the DNA TGTGCCAGCAGCGTAGGCGACAGGGGAACTCAGCCCCAGCATTTT. Its translation: CASSVGDRGTQPQHF.

The chain combines TRBV27 with TRBJ2-5, with 11 bases that match TRBD2. Trimming removed 5 bases from V and 5 bases from J; junction bases left unmatched: 10. The CDR3 spans 16 residues. CDR1 MNHEY and CDR2 SMNVEV come from the germline V gene (reference sequence). CDR3 bases: TGTGCCAGCAGTCACTCGTATAGCGGGAGGGGGGAGACCCAGTACTTC. This translates into CASSHSYSGRGETQYF.

The chain joins TRBV4-2 to TRBJ2-2; TRBD1 is a possible D gene (6 bases). CDR1 is LGHNA and CDR2 is YNFKEQ in the germline V gene. The V and J ends lost 1 base and 2 bases respectively, with 11 bases between them. The CDR3 is 16 amino acids. For the CDR3, the DNA is TGTGCCAGCAGCCAAGGGGCCAGGGGCAACACCGGGGAGCTGTTTTTT. Its translation is CASSQGARGNTGELFF.

The chain links TRBV4-2 to TRBJ2-2; 8 bases align to TRBD1. This CDR3 region has 14 residues. Trimming at V came to 4 bases and at J to 5 bases, leaving 3 bases not matched to a gene. Looked up from germline, CDR1 is LGHNA and CDR2 is YNFKEQ. The CDR3 DNA reads as TGTGCCAGCAGCCGCGACAGGGGTACCGGGGAGCTGTTTTTT. It translates to CASSRDRGTGELFF.

The J gene is TRBJ1-3, the V gene TRBV29-1; 11 bases are a match to TRBD1. This CDR3 is built from 14 residues. V dropped 7 bases and J dropped 4; count of bases not matched to a gene: 6. Germline lookup yields CDR1 SQVTM and CDR2 ANQGSEA. This CDR3 is CSGSGTGGGNTIYF. CDR3 coding DNA: TGCAGCGGTAGCGGGACAGGGGGAGGAAACACCATATATTTT.

The gene calls are TRBV6-1 and TRBJ1-1, with 7 bases that match TRBD1. The germline V gene has CDR1 MNHNS and CDR2 SASEGT. CDR3 length: 12 residues. V lost 5 bases and J lost 7; bases outside the gene matches: 4. The CDR3 spells CASSFRDSEAFF. The CDR3 DNA reads as TGTGCCAGCAGTTTCCGGGACAGTGAAGCTTTCTTT.

V gene TRBV11-2 combines with J gene TRBJ2-1; 9 bases map to TRBD1. V lost 6 bases and J lost 3; bases outside the gene matches: 0. CDR3 size: 13 residues. Germline V gene data show CDR1 as SGHAT and CDR2 as FQNNGV. CDR3 in amino acids: CASRDRGYNEQFF. Here the CDR3 DNA reads TGTGCCAGCAGGGACAGGGGCTACAATGAGCAGTTCTTC.